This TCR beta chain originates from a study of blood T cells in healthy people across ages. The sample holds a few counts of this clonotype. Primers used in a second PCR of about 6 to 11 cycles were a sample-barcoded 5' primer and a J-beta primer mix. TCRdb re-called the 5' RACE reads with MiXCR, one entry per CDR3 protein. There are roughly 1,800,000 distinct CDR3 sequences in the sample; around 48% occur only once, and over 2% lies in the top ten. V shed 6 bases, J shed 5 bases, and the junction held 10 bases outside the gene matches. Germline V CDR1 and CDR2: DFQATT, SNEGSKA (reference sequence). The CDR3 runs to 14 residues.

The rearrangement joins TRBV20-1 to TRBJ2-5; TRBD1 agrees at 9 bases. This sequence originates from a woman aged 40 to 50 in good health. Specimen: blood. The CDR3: CSAPGTGPSETQYF. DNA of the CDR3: TGCAGTGCCCCGGGGACAGGGCCATCCGAGACCCAGTACTTC.